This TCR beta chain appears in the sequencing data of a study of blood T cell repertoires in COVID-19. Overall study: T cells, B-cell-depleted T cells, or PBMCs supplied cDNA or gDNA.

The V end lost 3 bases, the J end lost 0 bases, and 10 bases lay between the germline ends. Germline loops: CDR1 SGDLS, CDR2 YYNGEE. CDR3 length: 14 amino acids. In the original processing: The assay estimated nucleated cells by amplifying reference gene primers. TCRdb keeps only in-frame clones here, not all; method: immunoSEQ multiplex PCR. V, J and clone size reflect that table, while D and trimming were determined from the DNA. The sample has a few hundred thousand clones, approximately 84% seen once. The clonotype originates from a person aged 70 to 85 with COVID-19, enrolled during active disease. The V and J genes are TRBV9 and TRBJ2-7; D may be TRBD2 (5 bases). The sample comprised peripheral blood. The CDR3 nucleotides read TGTGCCAGCAGCGCCGCCCGGGGCTCCTACGAGCAGTACTTC. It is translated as CASSAARGSYEQYF.